The 22 T cell receptor beta chains given below trace back to one sample, sequenced in a study of T cell responses to AZD1222 COVID-19 vaccine. Produced via immunoSEQ multiplex PCR; TCRdb's table is partial and in-frame only. This sample has about 94,000 clones, with about 85% found just once. Sequencing used peripheral blood, obtained 28 days after the second AZD1222 dose. Source of these receptors: an adult who received the AZD1222 COVID-19 vaccine.

J is TRBJ2-4 and V is TRBV12-5; TRBD1 matches 8 bases. With V trimmed by 3 bases and J by 0 bases, 7 bases remained unmatched. This CDR3 has 17 amino acids. Germline V CDR1 and CDR2: LGHNT, FRNRAP. The DNA for the CDR3 is TGTGCTAGTGGTTTAGACCGACAGGGGCTAGCCAAAAACATTCAGTACTTC. Amino acid sequence: CASGLDRQGLAKNIQYF.

J is TRBJ2-3 and V is TRBV27; 8 bases are a match to TRBD2. Germline lookup yields CDR1 MNHEY and CDR2 SMNVEV (reference sequence). Trimming at V came to 5 bases and at J to 3 bases, leaving 13 bases not matched to a gene. The CDR3 covers 17 residues. This chain's CDR3 is CASSLWSGRIGTDTQYF. The CDR3 coding sequence is TGTGCCAGCAGTCTATGGAGCGGGAGAATTGGAACAGATACGCAGTATTTT.

The chain has TRBV19 and TRBJ1-4; maybe TRBD1 (5 bases). Per germline, CDR1 LNHDA and CDR2 SQIVND (reference sequence). The CDR3 contains 15 residues. Trimming pared 5 bases from V and 7 bases from J, leaving 17 bases between. CDR3 amino acids: CASSVTGYPGEKLFF. The DNA of the CDR3 is TGTGCCAGTAGTGTTACAGGATACCCAGGTGAAAAACTGTTTTTT.

This clone showed up just a few times. The chain employs TRBV6-2 or TRBV6-3 and TRBJ1-6, with a possible D match to TRBD1 (6 bases). V was clipped by 6 bases and J by 5 bases, with 17 bases between them. In germline, CDR1 is MNHEY, CDR2 SVGEGT. CDR3 size: 16 residues. The DNA for the CDR3 is TGTGCCAGCAGCTCCTACCACCGGGACAATAATTCACCCCTCCACTTT. Translation gives CASSSYHRDNNSPLHF.

V gene TRBV24-1 combines with J gene TRBJ2-2; D not resolved. This CDR3 comprises 13 residues. CDR1 KGHDR and CDR2 SFDVKD come from the germline V gene. V lost 4 bases to trimming and J lost 7 bases, with 9 bases between them. CDR3 loop: CATSDYSGGELFF. The CDR3 DNA is TGTGCCACCAGTGACTATTCCGGCGGGGAGCTGTTTTTT.

V gene TRBV6-2 or TRBV6-3 combines with J gene TRBJ1-6; D gene unclear. V shed 2 bases and J shed 7 bases, with 6 bases lying between them. The CDR3 is 13 residues long. Germline loops: CDR1 MNHEY, CDR2 SVGEGT. CDR3: CASSYGQNSPLHF. The CDR3 DNA sequence: TGTGCCAGCAGTTACGGGCAGAATTCACCCCTCCACTTT.

This clone was seen a few times. Other DNA sequences within the sample encode an identical CDR3. This chain joins TRBV7-3 and TRBJ2-6; TRBD2 agrees at 7 bases. From germline, CDR1 is SGHTA and CDR2 FQGTGA. The junction had 6 bases not matched to a gene; V was cut back by 4 bases and J by 3 bases. The CDR3 runs to 16 residues. The CDR3 protein is CASSSRAGVGANVLTF. The CDR3 bases are TGTGCCAGCAGCTCGAGGGCGGGGGTTGGGGCCAACGTCCTGACTTTC.

The gene calls are TRBV21-1 and TRBJ1-5; whether TRBD1, the table's D call, matches the DNA was not checked. TRBV21-1 is deemed a pseudogene. The CDR3 spans 13 residues. The DNA of the CDR3 is TGTGCCGGAAGGGACAAACTGAATCAGCCCCAGCATTTT. Protein: CAGRDKLNQPQHF.

J is TRBJ2-1 and V is TRBV5-6, with a possible D match to TRBD2 (6 bases). Germline V CDR1 and CDR2: SGHDT, YYEEEE. Trimming shortened V by 4 bases and J by 2 bases, and 13 bases separated the two germline ends. The CDR3 has 15 amino acids. CDR3 region: CASSQGLPTYNEQFF. Here the CDR3 DNA reads TGTGCCAGCAGCCAAGGACTACCCACCTACAATGAGCAGTTCTTC.

This rearrangement joins TRBV3-1 (or the pseudogene TRBV3-2) to TRBJ1-2; no clear D gene. Germline loops: CDR1 LGHDT, CDR2 YNNKEL (reference sequence). V gave up 2 bases and J gave up 6 bases, with 7 bases separating them. The length of the CDR3 is 12 residues. In nucleotides, the CDR3 is TGTGCCAGCAGCCAATTAGTCGATGGCTACACCTTC. Residues: CASSQLVDGYTF.

CDR3 region: CSASGQGTEAFF. The CDR3 DNA reads TGCAGTGCTAGTGGACAGGGGACTGAAGCTTTCTTT. J is TRBJ1-1 and V is TRBV20-1; 9 bases match TRBD1. CDR1 and CDR2 (germline): DFQATT, SNEGSKA (reference sequence). The CDR3 length is 12 residues. Trimming removed 3 bases from V and 5 bases from J; junction bases left unmatched: 1.

The chain uses TRBV29-1 and TRBJ2-3; TRBD1 or TRBD2 may be the D gene (7 bases each). Germline V CDR1 and CDR2: SQVTM, ANQGSEA. Trimming removed 6 bases from V and 2 bases from J, with 12 bases in between. The CDR3 sequence is 13 residues long. This CDR3 reads CSVRGGVTDTQYF. DNA for the CDR3: TGCAGCGTCAGGGGGGGGGTCACAGATACGCAGTATTTT.

The chain couples TRBV12-3 or TRBV12-4 to TRBJ1-5; D is uncertain. V was shortened by 2 bases and J by 10 bases, with 9 bases between the two germline ends. The CDR3 length is 12 residues. As DNA, the CDR3 is TGTGCCAGCAGTTTACCTTTGGGACCCCAGCATTTT. This sequence encodes CASSLPLGPQHF.

This chain uses TRBV4-3 with TRBJ2-7, with D possibly being TRBD2 (5 bases). This CDR3 is built from 16 residues. The germline CDR1 and CDR2 sequences are LGHNA and YSLEER. Trimming removed 1 base at V and 0 bases at J, with 13 bases between. In DNA, the CDR3 is TGCGCCAGCAGCCAAGCGGTATCGGGAAGCTCCTACGAGCAGTACTTC. Its protein product is CASSQAVSGSSYEQYF.

The rearrangement links TRBV14 to TRBJ2-7; TRBD1 matches 7 bases. The germline V gene encodes CDR1 SGHDN and CDR2 FVKESK. The J segment lost 3 bases and the V segment lost 4 bases, leaving 9 bases of the junction unmatched. The CDR3 is 15 amino acids. This chain's CDR3 is CASSLPRTGRYEQYF. For the CDR3, the DNA is TGTGCCAGCAGCCTCCCCAGGACAGGCCGCTACGAGCAGTACTTC.

The CDR3 DNA sequence: TGTGCCAGCAGTCCCCGGACTACCCATTCCTACGAGCAGTACTTC. Residues: CASSPRTTHSYEQYF. The chain carries TRBV2 and TRBJ2-7; tentatively, D is TRBD2 (6 bases). The CDR3 is made up of 15 amino acids. Germline CDR1 and CDR2: SNHLY and FYNNEI. V lost 5 bases and J lost 1, with 15 bases in between.

The chain links TRBV27 to TRBJ2-1; tentatively, D is TRBD1 or TRBD2 (5 bases each). The CDR3 extends over 14 amino acids. V dropped 6 bases and J dropped 8 bases, with 17 bases sitting between them. Germline CDR1 reads MNHEY; CDR2 reads SMNVEV (reference sequence). The CDR3: CASSRPGTLDEQFF. The CDR3 region has the DNA TGTGCCAGCAGCCGGCCGGGGACCCTAGATGAGCAGTTCTTC.

This rearrangement joins TRBV2 to TRBJ1-2, with 7 positions matching TRBD1. With V trimmed by 6 bases and J by 4 bases, 5 bases remained unmatched. The CDR3 runs 13 residues. Germline CDR1 and CDR2: SNHLY and FYNNEI. Here the CDR3 reads CASRTGNGYGYTF. The CDR3, as DNA: TGTGCCAGCAGGACAGGGAACGGCTATGGCTACACCTTC.

The gene calls are TRBV6-6 and TRBJ2-7; 14 bases are a match to TRBD2. Looked up from germline, CDR1 is MNHNY and CDR2 is SVGAGI (reference sequence). The CDR3 runs to 18 residues. Germline trimming cut 5 bases from V and 6 bases from J; bases unmatched to any gene: 15. This CDR3 reads CASSPGLAGAAGVFEQYF. For the CDR3, the DNA is TGTGCCAGCAGTCCGGGACTAGCGGGAGCTGCGGGGGTGTTCGAGCAGTACTTC.

The chain has TRBV4-2 and TRBJ2-5; 8 bases match TRBD2. The CDR3 runs 14 residues. Germline V CDR1 and CDR2: LGHNA, YNFKEQ. Germline trimming cut 4 bases from V and 5 bases from J; bases unmatched to any gene: 6. The CDR3 DNA follows: TGTGCCAGCAGCCCTCGGACTAGCCGGGAGACCCAGTACTTC. It translates to CASSPRTSRETQYF.

The chain recombines TRBV3-1 (or the pseudogene TRBV3-2) with TRBJ2-1, with TRBD2 identical over 13 bases. The germline V gene has CDR1 LGHDT and CDR2 YNNKEL (reference sequence). With 4 bases clipped from V and 0 bases from J, the junction kept 12 bases outside the gene matches. CDR3 length equals 20 residues. The CDR3 nucleotides read TGTGCCAGCAGCCCAGGACTAGCGGGGGTTACCCTTAGCTCCTACAATGAGCAGTTCTTC. Translation gives CASSPGLAGVTLSSYNEQFF.

The table lists this clone with a count of one. The rearrangement joins TRBV6-5 to TRBJ1-1, with D tentatively TRBD1 (6 bases). Germline CDR1 and CDR2: MNHEY and SVGAGI. The CDR3 totals 14 residues. V was trimmed by 6 bases and J by 1 base, leaving 12 bases between them. In DNA form, the CDR3 reads TGTGCCAGCAGCGCTACAGGGTCGAACACTGAAGCTTTCTTT. This sequence encodes CASSATGSNTEAFF.